These 25 T cell receptor beta chains were all obtained from the same sample, sequenced in a study of response to subunit inactivated influenza vaccine. One entry per CDR3 protein results from TCRdb running MiXCR on the RT-PCR reads. The data hold about 610,000 distinct CDR3 sequences, with 14% observed a single time. The sample in question was PBMCs from blood, obtained roughly 13 days after vaccination. These receptors originate from a man between 45 and 60 years old who received an inactivated influenza vaccine.

The chain is built from TRBV27 and TRBJ1-4, with 7 bases fitting TRBD1. The V and J ends lost 6 bases and 7 bases, in that order; junction bases with no gene match: 8. There are 14 residues in the CDR3. Germline V CDR1 and CDR2: MNHEY, SMNVEV (reference sequence). CDR3 sequence: CASSQAGGGEKLFF. CDR3 DNA: TGTGCCAGCAGCCAAGCAGGGGGGGGTGAAAAACTGTTTTTT.

This clonotype came up many times. The V call is TRBV5-1, the J call TRBJ2-1; D remains ambiguous. V was shortened by 1 base and J by 0 bases, with 8 bases between the two germline ends. This CDR3 comprises 15 residues. Germline V CDR1 and CDR2: SGHRS, YFSETQ. The CDR3 nucleotides read TGCGCCAGCAGCTTGCAGTTGAGCTCCTACAATGAGCAGTTCTTC. The encoded protein is CASSLQLSSYNEQFF.

This clonotype was recorded many times. V is TRBV5-1 and J is TRBJ1-2, with D unresolved. The ends were cut back, 3 bases at V and 2 bases at J, with 8 bases in the middle. This CDR3 contains 13 residues. Germline V gene lookup returns CDR1 SGHRS and CDR2 YFSETQ. For the CDR3, the DNA is TGCGCCAGCAGCTCGACGAACAACTATGGCTACACCTTC. This translates into CASSSTNNYGYTF.

This chain joins TRBV5-6 and TRBJ2-7; D remains unclear. Trimming stripped 9 bases from V and 2 bases from J, with 15 bases between. The CDR3 contains 13 residues. Per germline, CDR1 SGHDT and CDR2 YYEEEE. The CDR3 sequence: CAMGPGLAYEQYF. CDR3 coding DNA: TGTGCCATGGGCCCCGGGCTAGCCTACGAGCAGTACTTC. Supplemented by reference TRBV5-6 and TRBJ2-7, the full variable domain reads DAGVTQSPTHLIKTRGQQVTLRCSPKSGHDTVSWYQQALGQGPQFIFQYYEEEERQRGNFPDRFSGHQFPNYSSELNVNALLLGDSALYLCAMGPGLAYEQYFGPGTRLTVT.

This clonotype occurred many times. The chain is built from TRBV20-1 and TRBJ2-2; TRBD1 agrees at 8 bases. With 6 bases clipped from V and 3 bases from J, the junction kept 6 bases outside the gene matches. CDR1 and CDR2 (germline): DFQATT, SNEGSKA (reference sequence). This CDR3 comprises 14 residues. CDR3 in amino acids: CSAAGGAYTGELFF. CDR3 bases: TGCAGTGCCGCAGGGGGCGCTTACACCGGGGAGCTGTTTTTT.

V is TRBV20-1 and J is TRBJ2-3; 8 positions agree with TRBD2. V lost 6 bases, J lost 2 bases, and 4 bases stayed unmatched. Germline lookup yields CDR1 DFQATT and CDR2 SNEGSKA (reference sequence). The CDR3 is 13 residues long. The CDR3: CSALAGLTDTQYF. The CDR3, as DNA: TGCAGTGCCTTAGCGGGGCTCACAGATACGCAGTATTTT.

The table lists this clonotype with a few counts. This chain connects TRBV28 to TRBJ1-4; weak D call: TRBD1 (6 bases). From germline, CDR1 is MDHEN and CDR2 SYDVKM. The V and J ends lost 6 bases and 8 bases respectively, with 10 bases between them. The CDR3 contains 12 residues. The CDR3 spells CASSQGKEKLFF. The CDR3 region has the DNA TGTGCCAGCAGCCAGGGGAAGGAAAAACTGTTTTTT.

This clonotype occurred many times. V usage is TRBV5-1 and J usage is TRBJ2-5; unclear D gene. Germline V CDR1 and CDR2: SGHRS, YFSETQ. The ends were cut back, 2 bases at V and 1 base at J, with 3 bases in the middle. This CDR3 has 12 amino acids. The CDR3 region has the DNA TGCGCCAGCAGCTTATCCCAAGAGACCCAGTACTTC. As protein: CASSLSQETQYF.

This chain connects TRBV6-1 to TRBJ1-5; TRBD1 matches 7 bases. The length of the CDR3 is 14 residues. CDR1 and CDR2 from the germline V gene are MNHNS and SASEGT. V gave up 8 bases and J gave up 1 base; unmatched junction bases: 5. This CDR3 reads CASGRDSSNQPQHF. CDR3 in DNA: TGTGCCAGCGGCCGGGACAGCAGCAATCAGCCCCAGCATTTT.

DNA for the CDR3: TGCAGTGCCGGGACCGGAGCGTACTTC. This codes for CSAGTGAYF. The chain combines TRBV20-1 with TRBJ2-5, with D perhaps matching TRBD1 or TRBD2 (5 bases each). V lost 6 bases and J lost 13, with 12 bases in between. Germline V gene data show CDR1 as DFQATT and CDR2 as SNEGSKA (reference sequence). The CDR3 covers 9 residues.

V and J are TRBV20-1 and TRBJ2-1; 10 nucleotides line up with TRBD1. Germline CDR1 DFQATT, CDR2 SNEGSKA (reference sequence). The V segment lost 3 bases and the J segment 6 bases; nucleotides outside the gene matches: 14. CDR3 length equals 17 residues. The CDR3 bases are TGCAGTGCTAGGGGGGCCCTTCCGGGACAGGGGTTCAATGAGCAGTTCTTC. It codes for CSARGALPGQGFNEQFF.

The chain recombines TRBV14 with TRBJ2-3; D might be TRBD2 (5 bases). With 4 bases removed from V and 7 bases from J, the gap between germline ends came to 9 bases. CDR1 is SGHDN and CDR2 is FVKESK in the germline V gene. The CDR3 loop spans 12 amino acids. The CDR3 nucleotides are TGTGCCAGCAGCCCCGCTAGCTATACGCAGTATTTT. This translates into CASSPASYTQYF.

V and J are TRBV11-2 and TRBJ2-7, with TRBD1 matching 9 bases. The V gene end was trimmed by 5 bases and the J gene end by 7 bases; junction bases not matched to a gene: 9. Germline V gene data show CDR1 as SGHAT and CDR2 as FQNNGV. The CDR3 has 14 amino acids. The CDR3, as DNA: TGTGCCAGCAGCCAAATCGGGACAGGGCTTGAGCAGTACTTC. Amino acid sequence: CASSQIGTGLEQYF.

This clonotype was detected a few times. CDR3 bases: TGCAGTGCTGATCGGGACTTATCCTACGAGCAGTACTTC. It is translated as CSADRDLSYEQYF. The chain links TRBV20-1 to TRBJ2-7; TRBD2 is a possible D gene (6 bases). The germline V gene encodes CDR1 DFQATT and CDR2 SNEGSKA (reference sequence). This CDR3 has 13 amino acids. The V end lost 5 bases, the J end lost 1 base, and 12 bases lay between the germline ends.

The J gene is TRBJ2-1, the V gene TRBV7-9; 7 positions agree with TRBD2. The ends lost 5 bases at V and 10 bases at J; junction bases unmatched: 14. The CDR3 runs 15 residues. Germline V gene sequence: CDR1 SEHNR, CDR2 FQNEAQ (reference sequence). For the CDR3, the DNA is TGTGCCAGCAGCCTAGGAGGGAGGGCCCTATCCGAGCAGTTCTTC. Translating gives CASSLGGRALSEQFF.

The chain has TRBV11-2 and TRBJ2-3, with 7 bases that match TRBD2. CDR1 is SGHAT, CDR2 FQNNGV, per germline. CDR3 length: 15 amino acids. V shed 5 bases and J 4 bases; nucleotides not matched to a gene: 9. The CDR3 region is CASSPTWGGSDTQYF. CDR3 bases: TGTGCCAGCAGCCCGACTTGGGGGGGTTCAGATACGCAGTATTTT.

This clonotype was counted ten times or more. The chain couples TRBV12-3 or TRBV12-4 to TRBJ2-1; D is uncertain. Deletions cut 5 bases from V and 1 base from J, with 18 bases between. The CDR3 runs to 17 residues. CDR3 nucleotide sequence: TGTGCCAGCAGTCGCGGCGCCATGGGCAGATCCTACAATGAGCAGTTCTTC. It translates to CASSRGAMGRSYNEQFF.

The gene calls are TRBV6-2 or TRBV6-3 and TRBJ2-2, with unresolved D. The CDR3 extends over 13 amino acids. CDR1 is MNHEY and CDR2 is SVGEGT in the germline V gene. V shed 6 bases and J shed 5 bases, with 10 bases lying between them. In DNA form, the CDR3 reads TGTGCCAGCAGGACGCCAGGAACCGGGGAGCTGTTTTTT. Amino acid sequence: CASRTPGTGELFF.

In this sample, this clonotype turned up many times. This rearrangement joins TRBV7-8 to TRBJ2-1; D may be TRBD1 or TRBD2 (5 bases each). Trimming left V 4 bases short and J 9 bases short, with 13 bases between. CDR1 is SGHVS, CDR2 FQNEAQ, per germline. The CDR3 runs 13 residues. CDR3 nucleotide sequence: TGTGCCAGCAGCTGGTCCCGAGGGGTTGAGCAGTTCTTC. It translates to CASSWSRGVEQFF.

V is TRBV12-3 or TRBV12-4 and J is TRBJ2-5; no clear D gene. V was shortened by 2 bases and J by 2 bases, with 12 bases between the two germline ends. CDR3 size: 15 residues. CDR3 sequence reads: CASSLKATPQETQYF. The CDR3 DNA reads TGTGCCAGCAGTTTAAAGGCCACCCCGCAAGAGACCCAGTACTTC.

This clonotype was seen a handful of times. This sequence joins TRBV9 and TRBJ1-1; D gene unclear. Germline-derived CDR1 and CDR2 are SGDLS and YYNGEE. CDR3 length: 13 residues. V lost 0 bases and J lost 5, with 8 bases in between. This CDR3 is CASSVGLETEAFF. The CDR3 DNA follows: TGTGCCAGCAGCGTAGGGTTGGAGACTGAAGCTTTCTTT.

The chain links TRBV5-5 to TRBJ1-1; D is perhaps TRBD1 (5 bases). This CDR3 is 15 amino acids long. V gave up 2 bases and J gave up 0 bases, with 11 bases separating them. Germline V gene lookup returns CDR1 SGHKS and CDR2 YYEKEE (reference sequence). Here the CDR3 DNA reads TGTGCCAGCAGCTTTTGGGAGGGACTGAACACTGAAGCTTTCTTT. Its protein product is CASSFWEGLNTEAFF.

A few counts support this clonotype. This chain connects TRBV6-4 to TRBJ2-2, with TRBD2 as a possible D gene (5 bases). Germline V gene data show CDR1 as MRHNA and CDR2 as SNTAGT. This CDR3 is built from 14 residues. V was trimmed by 5 bases and J by 2 bases, leaving 9 bases between them. CDR3 protein: CASSMEVNTGELFF. For the CDR3, the DNA is TGTGCCAGCAGTATGGAGGTTAACACCGGGGAGCTGTTTTTT.

This clonotype came up a few times. The chain couples TRBV9 to TRBJ2-1, with D perhaps matching TRBD1 (6 bases). Trimming shortened V by 3 bases and J by 6 bases, and 13 bases separated the two germline ends. The CDR3 extends over 14 amino acids. Per the germline V gene, CDR1 is SGDLS and CDR2 is YYNGEE. Here the CDR3 reads CASSEAGAGNEQFF. The CDR3 DNA is TGTGCCAGCAGCGAGGCAGGGGCTGGCAATGAGCAGTTCTTC.

The rearrangement joins TRBV29-1 to TRBJ2-7; TRBD2 aligns across 7 bases. After removal of 6 bases from V and 0 bases from J, the junction contained 11 bases not matched to a gene. CDR3 length equals 15 residues. CDR1 and CDR2 (germline): SQVTM, ANQGSEA. The CDR3 nucleotides are TGCAGCGTAAGCCCCCGGCGGGGGACCTCCTACGAGCAGTACTTC. Protein product: CSVSPRRGTSYEQYF.